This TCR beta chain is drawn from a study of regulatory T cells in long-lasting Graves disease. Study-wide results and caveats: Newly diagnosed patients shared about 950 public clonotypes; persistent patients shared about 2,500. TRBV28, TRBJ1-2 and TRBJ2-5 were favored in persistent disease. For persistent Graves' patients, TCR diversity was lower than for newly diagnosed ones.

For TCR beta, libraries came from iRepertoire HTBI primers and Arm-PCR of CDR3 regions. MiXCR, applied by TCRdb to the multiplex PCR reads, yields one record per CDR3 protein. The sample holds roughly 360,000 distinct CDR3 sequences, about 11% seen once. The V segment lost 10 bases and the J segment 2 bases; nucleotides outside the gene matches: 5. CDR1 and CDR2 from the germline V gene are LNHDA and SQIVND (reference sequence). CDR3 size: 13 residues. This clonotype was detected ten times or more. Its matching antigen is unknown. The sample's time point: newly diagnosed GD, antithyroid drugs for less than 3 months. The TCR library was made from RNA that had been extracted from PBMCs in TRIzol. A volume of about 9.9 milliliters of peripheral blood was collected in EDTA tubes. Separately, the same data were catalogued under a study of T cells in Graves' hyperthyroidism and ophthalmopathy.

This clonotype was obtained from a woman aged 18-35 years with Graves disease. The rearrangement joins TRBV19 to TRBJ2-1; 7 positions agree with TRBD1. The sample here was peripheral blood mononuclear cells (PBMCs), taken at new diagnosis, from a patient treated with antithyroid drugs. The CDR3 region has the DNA TGTGCCACCTGGGACAGCACCTACAATGAGCAGTTCTTC. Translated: CATWDSTYNEQFF.